The 19 T cell receptor beta chains below all came from one sample that was sequenced in a study of T cells after posttransplantation cyclophosphamide. Sampled 1 year posttransplant, controls received myeloablative marrow transplants, methotrexate and a calcineurin inhibitor. Assay used: immunoSEQ multiplex PCR; TCRdb lists only in-frame clones, some missing. The data show around 17,000 clones, with roughly 85% seen just once and 25% to 30% held by the top ten. Specimen: PBMCs, collected after allogeneic stem cell transplant with calcineurin inhibitor and methotrexate. Source of these receptors: a female patient between 18 and 35 years old who received an allogeneic stem cell transplant from an unrelated donor, was CMV-positive, and had acute and chronic GVHD. The graft donor may account for some of the T cells.

The gene calls are TRBV18 and TRBJ1-5; no firm D call. The germline CDR1 and CDR2 sequences are KGHSH and LQKENI. Trimming removed 3 bases from V and 7 bases from J, with 16 bases in between. The CDR3 loop spans 15 amino acids. CDR3: CASSPAGSSGQPQHF. CDR3 sequence (DNA): TGTGCCAGCTCACCTGCCGGGTCCTCTGGACAGCCCCAGCATTTT. Looking up the rest from reference TRBV18 and TRBJ1-5 gives the full variable domain: NAGVMQNPRHLVRRRGQEARLRCSPMKGHSHVYWYRQLPEEGLKFMVYLQKENIIDESGMPKERFSAEFPKEGPSILRIQQVVRGDSAAYFCASSPAGSSGQPQHFGDGTRLSIL.

V is TRBV27 and J is TRBJ2-2, with 11 bases aligning to TRBD2. CDR3 size: 15 residues. Germline-derived CDR1 and CDR2 are MNHEY and SMNVEV (reference sequence). J gave up 7 bases and V 5 bases, and 6 bases lay outside the gene matches. CDR3 DNA: TGTGCCAGCAGTCACGGACTAGCGGGTATCGGGGAGCTGTTTTTT. It is translated as CASSHGLAGIGELFF.

The rearrangement links TRBV10-2 to TRBJ2-1, with 10 positions matching TRBD2. Germline V CDR1 and CDR2: WSHSY, SAAADI. Trimming at V came to 8 bases and at J to 8 bases, leaving 12 bases not matched to a gene. The CDR3 spans 15 residues. The CDR3 DNA reads TGCGCCAGCCGGCTCTTAGCGGGAGGATCCGATGAGCAGTTCTTC. It translates to CASRLLAGGSDEQFF.

This chain links TRBV5-1 with TRBJ2-7; TRBD2 matches at 12 bases. CDR3 size: 14 residues. Trimming removed 4 bases from V and 4 bases from J; junction bases left unmatched: 3. Germline V lookup: CDR1 SGHRS, CDR2 YFSETQ. The CDR3 DNA follows: TGCGCCAGCAGCCCCACTAGCGGGAGGTACGAGCAGTACTTC. Translating gives CASSPTSGRYEQYF. Together with reference TRBV5-1 and TRBJ2-7, the CDR3 gives the full variable domain: KAGVTQTPRYLIKTRGQQVTLSCSPISGHRSVSWYQQTPGQGLQFLFEYFSETQRNKGNFPGRFSGRQFSNSRSEMNVSTLELGDSALYLCASSPTSGRYEQYFGPGTRLTVT.

V usage is TRBV19 and J usage is TRBJ2-6, with 7 bases identical to TRBD1. The ends lost 3 bases at V and 4 bases at J; junction bases unmatched: 3. Germline CDR1 reads LNHDA; CDR2 reads SQIVND (reference sequence). The CDR3 has 15 amino acids. CDR3 nucleotides: TGTGCCAGTAGTATTACAGGGGTAGGGGCCAACGTCCTGACTTTC. Translation: CASSITGVGANVLTF.

This clone showed up just a few times. CDR3 coding DNA: TGTGCCAGCAGCTTGTCGACAGGGCCTAGAAGGACTGAAGCTTTCTTT. It codes for CASSLSTGPRRTEAFF. The V gene is TRBV5-8, the J gene TRBJ1-1; 7 bases match TRBD1. This CDR3 comprises 16 residues. The V segment lost 1 base and the J segment 5 bases; nucleotides outside the gene matches: 11. Germline V gene lookup returns CDR1 SGHTS and CDR2 YDEGEE.

This chain connects TRBV5-1 to TRBJ2-7, with 12 bases aligning to TRBD1. Germline V gene sequence: CDR1 SGHRS, CDR2 YFSETQ. Trimming took 0 bases from V and 7 from J; bases not matched to a gene: 5. The CDR3 is 15 amino acids. The CDR3 nucleotides read TGCGCCAGCAGCTTGGGGGACAGGGGGCCGGGGGAGCAGTACTTC. It codes for CASSLGDRGPGEQYF.

The rearrangement uses TRBV19 and TRBJ1-4; D gene ambiguous. This CDR3 is built from 14 residues. The ends were cut back, 10 bases at V and 2 bases at J, with 14 bases in the middle. Germline V gene sequence: CDR1 LNHDA, CDR2 SQIVND (reference sequence). Written as DNA, the CDR3 is TGTGCCACTAAAGCGTCTCGGACTAATGAAAAACTGTTTTTT. It specifies CATKASRTNEKLFF.

V gene TRBV10-1 combines with J gene TRBJ2-5; maybe TRBD1 (5 bases). Germline values: CDR1 WNHNN, CDR2 SYGVQD (reference sequence). CDR3 length: 11 residues. The germline V and J ends were trimmed by 5 bases and 4 bases, with 5 bases remaining between them. CDR3 amino acids: CASSQGETQYF. The CDR3 DNA follows: TGCGCCAGCAGTCAGGGAGAGACCCAGTACTTC.

This clone was detected a few times. The chain carries TRBV19 and TRBJ2-2, with 11 bases identical to TRBD1. The junction had 3 bases not matched to a gene; V was cut back by 6 bases and J by 0 bases. Looked up from germline, CDR1 is LNHDA and CDR2 is SQIVND (reference sequence). CDR3 size: 16 residues. The CDR3 coding sequence is TGTGCCAGTAGCAGGACAGGGGGCCCGAACACCGGGGAGCTGTTTTTT. Its translation is CASSRTGGPNTGELFF.

This chain uses TRBV19 with TRBJ1-5, with 8 bases aligning to TRBD1. Germline V gives CDR1 LNHDA, CDR2 SQIVND (reference sequence). V was pared by 1 base and J by 7 bases, with 6 bases of the junction left unmatched. The length of the CDR3 is 15 residues. CDR3 DNA: TGTGCCAGTAGTATAGGCGGACAGGGCGGGCAGCCCCAGCATTTT. As protein: CASSIGGQGGQPQHF. The full variable domain, its missing parts supplied by reference TRBV19 and TRBJ1-5, is DGGITQSPKYLFRKEGQNVTLSCEQNLNHDAMYWYRQDPGQGLRLIYYSQIVNDFQKGDIAEGYSVSREKKESFPLTVTSAQKNPTAFYLCASSIGGQGGQPQHFGDGTRLSIL.

The gene calls are TRBV5-6 and TRBJ2-7; 7 bases map to TRBD1. The V and J ends lost 4 bases and 6 bases, in that order; junction bases with no gene match: 10. This CDR3 comprises 14 residues. Germline V gives CDR1 SGHDT, CDR2 YYEEEE. The CDR3 DNA reads as TGTGCCAGCAGCGCGACAGGGATGCTTCTCGAGCAGTACTTC. It yields the protein CASSATGMLLEQYF.

The chain combines TRBV27 with TRBJ1-6; TRBD1 matches 7 bases. Germline CDR1 is MNHEY and CDR2 is SMNVEV (reference sequence). The CDR3 sequence is 13 residues long. V dropped 4 bases and J dropped 9; count of bases not matched to a gene: 3. CDR3 loop: CASSSTGVSPLHF. The CDR3 region has the DNA TGTGCCAGCAGTTCCACAGGGGTTTCACCCCTCCACTTT.

The rearrangement links TRBV29-1 to TRBJ2-7; maybe TRBD2 (5 bases). Looked up from germline, CDR1 is SQVTM and CDR2 is ANQGSEA. The CDR3 is 14 residues long. V was clipped by 3 bases and J by 4 bases, with 16 bases between them. The CDR3 nucleotides are TGCAGCGTTGAGACCGGGGAAGGACCTTACGAGCAGTACTTC. Residues: CSVETGEGPYEQYF.

CDR3 nucleotides: TGTGCCAGTAGTCTCCGGTCCGTGGATTCACCCCTCCACTTT. Protein product: CASSLRSVDSPLHF. V usage is TRBV19 and J usage is TRBJ1-6, with no clear D. The CDR3 length is 14 residues. CDR1 is LNHDA and CDR2 is SQIVND in the germline V gene (reference sequence). V was cut by 5 bases and J by 8 bases, with 13 bases left in between.

CDR3 residues: CASSGLQLAGGTGELFF. DNA of the CDR3: TGTGCCAGCAGCGGATTACAACTAGCGGGAGGGACCGGGGAGCTGTTTTTT. The V and J genes are TRBV7-9 and TRBJ2-2; 13 nucleotides match TRBD2. The CDR3 length is 17 residues. V gave up 5 bases and J gave up 5 bases; unmatched junction bases: 8. Germline CDR1 and CDR2: SEHNR and FQNEAQ (reference sequence).

The chain is built from TRBV10-3 and TRBJ2-7, with TRBD2 matching 9 bases. The CDR3 loop spans 15 amino acids. Unmatched junction bases numbered 4, after V lost 4 bases and J lost 0 bases. CDR1 and CDR2 (germline): ENHRY, SYGVKD. CDR3 bases: TGTGCCATCAGTGGAAGTAGCGGGAGCTCCTACGAGCAGTACTTC. Translated: CAISGSSGSSYEQYF.

The rearrangement links TRBV6-5 to TRBJ1-5; D call uncertain. The CDR3 consists of 13 residues. Germline-derived CDR1 and CDR2 are MNHEY and SVGAGI. Trimming stripped 6 bases from V and 7 bases from J, with 13 bases between. In DNA, the CDR3 is TGTGCCAGCAGCTCAGCGGGGAACCAGCCCCAGCATTTT. This translates into CASSSAGNQPQHF.

This chain links TRBV7-2 with TRBJ2-7; D uncertain. The length of the CDR3 is 16 residues. Per germline, CDR1 SGHTA and CDR2 FQGNSA. V lost 2 bases and J 4 bases, leaving 18 bases between the germline ends. This CDR3 reads CASSLLLSAHLYEQYF. The CDR3, as DNA: TGTGCCAGCAGCTTACTTCTGAGCGCGCACTTGTACGAGCAGTACTTC.